This entry lists 15 T cell receptor beta chains sequenced from one sample in a study of T cell repertoires in cytomegalovirus infection. Each CDR3 protein is one row after TCRdb ran MiXCR on the reads. The table includes about 450,000 distinct CDR3 sequences, approximately 33% detected once. Sequences were obtained from PBMCs. The source is a human donor in good health (CMV status not recorded). Some clones in this sample may be carry-over from other donors' samples.

This clonotype was observed a few times. The rearrangement joins TRBV14 to TRBJ1-6, with D uncertain. CDR3 length: 12 amino acids. Trimming left V 0 bases short and J 15 bases short, with 9 bases between. From germline, CDR1 is SGHDN and CDR2 FVKESK. DNA for the CDR3: TGTGCCAGCAGCCAAGATGTGGCACTCCTCCACTTT. This translates into CASSQDVALLHF.

This sequence joins TRBV18 and TRBJ1-2, with D unclear. This CDR3 has 14 residues. V gave up 3 bases and J gave up 4 bases, with 12 bases separating them. CDR1 is KGHSH and CDR2 is LQKENI in the germline V gene. The CDR3 protein is CASSPDIESYGYTF. The CDR3 DNA reads TGTGCCAGCTCACCCGATATTGAGAGCTATGGCTACACCTTC.

Only a few counts were recorded for this clonotype. V is TRBV5-1 and J is TRBJ1-1, with 9 bases matching TRBD1. The germline V gene has CDR1 SGHRS and CDR2 YFSETQ. The V segment lost 3 bases and the J segment 0 bases; nucleotides outside the gene matches: 12. The CDR3 consists of 18 residues. This CDR3 reads CASSWGQGSRSLNTEAFF. In nucleotides, the CDR3 is TGCGCCAGCAGCTGGGGACAGGGCTCCCGTTCCCTGAACACTGAAGCTTTCTTT.

This clonotype was recorded a few times. The gene calls are TRBV5-1 and TRBJ2-1; 7 positions agree with TRBD1. The germline CDR1 and CDR2 sequences are SGHRS and YFSETQ. The CDR3 has 15 residues. J gave up 5 bases and V 3 bases, and 8 bases lay outside the gene matches. CDR3 in amino acids: CASSSRGTVNNEQFF. The CDR3 region has the DNA TGCGCCAGCAGCTCAAGAGGGACAGTAAACAATGAGCAGTTCTTC.

V and J are TRBV5-1 and TRBJ2-1; TRBD2 matches at 13 bases. Trimming removed 4 bases from V and 5 bases from J; junction bases left unmatched: 3. The CDR3 has 15 amino acids. From germline, CDR1 is SGHRS and CDR2 YFSETQ. This CDR3 reads CASSPGLAGHNEQFF. The CDR3 DNA reads as TGCGCCAGCAGCCCGGGACTAGCGGGGCACAATGAGCAGTTCTTC.

This clonotype was counted at least ten times. The chain combines TRBV6-1 with TRBJ1-5; no firm D call. V dropped 4 bases and J dropped 3 bases, with 13 bases sitting between them. This CDR3 has 15 amino acids. The germline V gene encodes CDR1 MNHNS and CDR2 SASEGT. This CDR3 is CASSAWTDSNQPQHF. The CDR3 region has the DNA TGTGCCAGCAGTGCCTGGACTGACTCCAATCAGCCCCAGCATTTT.

This clonotype was seen at least ten times. V is TRBV7-2 and J is TRBJ2-1; 11 bases fit TRBD2. The junction had 12 bases not matched to a gene; V was cut back by 8 bases and J by 9 bases. The CDR3 is 15 residues long. CDR1 is SGHTA and CDR2 is FQGNSA in the germline V gene. Written as DNA, the CDR3 is TGTGCCAGCCATCGACTAGCGGGGCCGGGGGTTGAGCAGTTCTTC. Its protein is CASHRLAGPGVEQFF.

This chain uses TRBV2 with TRBJ1-1; D remains unclear. The V end was cut by 4 bases, the J end by 1 base, with 7 bases between. CDR1 and CDR2 from the germline V gene are SNHLY and FYNNEI. The CDR3 consists of 13 residues. CDR3 in DNA: TGTGCCAGCAGTGGACGGCCGAACACTGAAGCTTTCTTT. The encoded protein is CASSGRPNTEAFF.

This chain connects TRBV10-3 to TRBJ2-3, with 9 positions matching TRBD1. Germline V gene lookup returns CDR1 ENHRY and CDR2 SYGVKD. V lost 6 bases, J lost 0 bases, and 4 bases stayed unmatched. This CDR3 is built from 15 residues. DNA of the CDR3: TGTGCCATCAGCCGGACAGGGGACAGCACAGATACGCAGTATTTT. It encodes CAISRTGDSTDTQYF.

This chain uses TRBV7-9 with TRBJ1-6, with D unclear. V was pared by 5 bases and J by 10 bases, with 15 bases between. CDR1 is SEHNR, CDR2 FQNEAQ, per germline (reference sequence). The length of the CDR3 is 14 residues. The CDR3 DNA reads as TGTGCCAGCAGCCACGGTGAGGGAAGCTCACCCCTCCACTTT. Translation: CASSHGEGSSPLHF.

This sequence joins TRBV24-1 and TRBJ2-1, with 7 positions matching TRBD1. The J segment lost 7 bases and the V segment lost 7 bases, leaving 3 bases of the junction unmatched. Germline-derived CDR1 and CDR2 are KGHDR and SFDVKD. The CDR3 is made up of 12 amino acids. The CDR3 DNA reads TGTGCCACCAGCCGACAGGGAAATGAGCAGTTCTTC. Its protein is CATSRQGNEQFF.

The V gene is TRBV4-3, the J gene TRBJ2-3; a weak D match, TRBD2 (6 bases). V was pared by 0 bases and J by 2 bases, with 15 bases between. Per the germline V gene, CDR1 is LGHNA and CDR2 is YSLEER. CDR3 length: 17 amino acids. CDR3 sequence: CASSQDPGVGITDTQYF. The CDR3 DNA follows: TGCGCCAGCAGCCAAGATCCGGGGGTGGGGATCACAGATACGCAGTATTTT.

This rearrangement joins TRBV19 to TRBJ1-2; D gene ambiguous. The ends were cut back, 9 bases at V and 5 bases at J, with 13 bases in the middle. The CDR3 has 12 amino acids. Germline assignment: CDR1 LNHDA and CDR2 SQIVND (reference sequence). CDR3 sequence reads: CASRMGFYGYTF. The CDR3 nucleotides are TGTGCCAGCAGGATGGGGTTTTATGGCTACACCTTC.

This clonotype showed up just a few times. The J gene is TRBJ2-7, the V gene TRBV3-1, with unresolved D. This CDR3 contains 12 residues. V lost 1 base and J lost 5, with 6 bases in between. Germline CDR1 and CDR2: LGHDT and YNNKEL (reference sequence). CDR3 in amino acids: CASSQVRHEQYF. The DNA of the CDR3 is TGTGCCAGCAGCCAAGTTCGCCACGAGCAGTACTTC.

In this sample, this clonotype turned up many times. This chain connects TRBV7-2 to TRBJ2-3; 8 positions match TRBD2. This CDR3 contains 15 residues. Trimming at V came to 3 bases and at J to 2 bases, leaving 4 bases not matched to a gene. Germline V gene data show CDR1 as SGHTA and CDR2 as FQGNSA. CDR3 bases: TGTGCCAGCAGCTTCCTAGCGGGCTACACAGATACGCAGTATTTT. It is translated as CASSFLAGYTDTQYF.